Included here is one TCR beta chain sequence, with context. Its antigen is not identified. The germline CDR1 and CDR2 sequences are SEHNR and FQNEAQ (reference sequence). The ends were cut back, 9 bases at V and 10 bases at J, with 22 bases in the middle. CDR3 length equals 14 residues. Sequencing used immunoSEQ multiplex PCR; TCRdb keeps in-frame clones, though not all of them. Among about 22,000 clones listed, more than 90% were seen once. This specimen belongs to a study of chemoradiotherapy in HPV16-positive cancers. Study details: Candidate HPV-specific clones and shared TCR motifs came from a couple of HPV16-positive patients. Notes on the study in general: Non-HPV-specific T cells did not expand in tumors during treatment, whereas candidate HPV-specific clones and E7-related motifs did. The functional HPV-specific definition rests on just a couple of HPV16-positive patients.

The chain links TRBV7-9 to TRBJ2-1; tentatively, D is TRBD1 (6 bases). This sequence was found in a human donor with HPV-associated anogenital cancer. The material sequenced was blood, taken from a patient who underwent chemoradiotherapy. This CDR3 is CASVRDHLRGEQFF. In nucleotides, the CDR3 is TGTGCCAGTGTACGGGACCACCTTAGGGGGGAGCAGTTCTTC. Filled out from reference TRBV7-9 and TRBJ2-1, the complete variable domain reads DTGVSQNPRHKITKRGQNVTFRCDPISEHNRLYWYRQTLGQGPEFLTYFQNEAQLEKSRLLSDRFSAERPKGSFSTLEIQRTEQGDSAMYLCASVRDHLRGEQFFGPGTRLTVL.